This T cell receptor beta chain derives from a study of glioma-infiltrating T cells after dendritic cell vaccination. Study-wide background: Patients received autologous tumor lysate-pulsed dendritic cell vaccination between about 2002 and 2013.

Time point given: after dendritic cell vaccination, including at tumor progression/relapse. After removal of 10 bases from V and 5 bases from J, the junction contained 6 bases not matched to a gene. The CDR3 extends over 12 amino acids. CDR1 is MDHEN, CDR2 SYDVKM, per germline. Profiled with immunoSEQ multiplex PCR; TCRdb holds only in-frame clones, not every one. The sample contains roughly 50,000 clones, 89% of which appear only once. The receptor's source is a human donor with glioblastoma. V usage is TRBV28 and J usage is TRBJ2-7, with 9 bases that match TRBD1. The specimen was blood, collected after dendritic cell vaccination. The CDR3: CATDRGLDEQYF. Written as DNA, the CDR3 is TGTGCCACCGACAGGGGGTTGGACGAGCAGTACTTC.